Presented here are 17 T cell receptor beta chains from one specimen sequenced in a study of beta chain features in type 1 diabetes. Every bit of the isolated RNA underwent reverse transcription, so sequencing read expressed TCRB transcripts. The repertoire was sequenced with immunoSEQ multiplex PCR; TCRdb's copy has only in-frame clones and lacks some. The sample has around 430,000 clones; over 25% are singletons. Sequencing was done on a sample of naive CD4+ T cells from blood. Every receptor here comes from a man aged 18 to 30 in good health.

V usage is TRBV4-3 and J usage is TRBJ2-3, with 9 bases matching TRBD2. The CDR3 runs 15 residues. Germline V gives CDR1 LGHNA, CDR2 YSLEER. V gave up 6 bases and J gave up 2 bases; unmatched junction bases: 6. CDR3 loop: CASRLGLAYTDTQYF. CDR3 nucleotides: TGCGCCAGCAGGCTAGGACTAGCGTACACAGATACGCAGTATTTT.

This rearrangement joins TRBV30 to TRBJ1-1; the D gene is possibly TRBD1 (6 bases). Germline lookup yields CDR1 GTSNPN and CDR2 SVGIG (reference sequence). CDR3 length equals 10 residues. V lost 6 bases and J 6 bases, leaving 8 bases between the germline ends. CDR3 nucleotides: TGTGCCTGCCACAGGGCTGAAGCTTTCTTT. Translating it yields CACHRAEAFF.

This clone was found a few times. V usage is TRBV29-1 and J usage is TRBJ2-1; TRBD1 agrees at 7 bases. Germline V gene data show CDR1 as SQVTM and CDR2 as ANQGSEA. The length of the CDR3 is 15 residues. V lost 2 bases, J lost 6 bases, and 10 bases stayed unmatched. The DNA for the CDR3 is TGCAGCGTTGAATCGCGGCAGGGGGTGGGCAATGAGCAGTTCTTC. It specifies CSVESRQGVGNEQFF.

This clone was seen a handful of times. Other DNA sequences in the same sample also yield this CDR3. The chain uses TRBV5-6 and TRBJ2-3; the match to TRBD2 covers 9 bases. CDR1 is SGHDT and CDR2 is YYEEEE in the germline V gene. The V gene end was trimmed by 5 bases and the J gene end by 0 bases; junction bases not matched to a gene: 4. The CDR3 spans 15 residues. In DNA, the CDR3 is TGTGCCAGCAGTTACACTAGCGGGAGCACAGATACGCAGTATTTT. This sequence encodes CASSYTSGSTDTQYF.

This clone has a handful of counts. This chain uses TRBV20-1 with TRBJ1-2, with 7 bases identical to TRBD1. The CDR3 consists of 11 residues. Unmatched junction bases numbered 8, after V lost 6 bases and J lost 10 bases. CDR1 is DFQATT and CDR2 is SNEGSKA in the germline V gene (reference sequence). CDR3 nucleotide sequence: TGCAGTGCACTGGGACAGCTAGACTACACCTTC. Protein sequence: CSALGQLDYTF.

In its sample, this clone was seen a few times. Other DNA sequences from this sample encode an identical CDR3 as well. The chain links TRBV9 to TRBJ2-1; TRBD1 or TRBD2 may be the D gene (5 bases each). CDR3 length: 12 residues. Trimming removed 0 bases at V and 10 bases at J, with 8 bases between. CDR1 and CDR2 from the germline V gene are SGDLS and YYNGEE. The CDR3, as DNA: TGTGCCAGCAGCGTAGGCAGGGACGAGCAGTTCTTC. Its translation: CASSVGRDEQFF.

The CDR3 DNA sequence: TGTGCCTCCAGGGACTCCCTGGGGAATGAGCAGTTCTTC. Protein sequence: CASRDSLGNEQFF. This chain links TRBV10-3 with TRBJ2-1; D is possibly TRBD2 (6 bases). Germline CDR1 and CDR2: ENHRY and SYGVKD. V lost 11 bases to trimming and J lost 7 bases, with 18 bases between them. The CDR3 consists of 13 residues.

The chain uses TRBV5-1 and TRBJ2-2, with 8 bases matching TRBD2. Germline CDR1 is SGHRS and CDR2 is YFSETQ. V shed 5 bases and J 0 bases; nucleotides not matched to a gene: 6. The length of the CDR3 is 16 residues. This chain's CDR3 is CASRKTSDSNTGELFF. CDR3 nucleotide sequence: TGCGCCAGCAGAAAGACTAGCGATTCGAACACCGGGGAGCTGTTTTTT.

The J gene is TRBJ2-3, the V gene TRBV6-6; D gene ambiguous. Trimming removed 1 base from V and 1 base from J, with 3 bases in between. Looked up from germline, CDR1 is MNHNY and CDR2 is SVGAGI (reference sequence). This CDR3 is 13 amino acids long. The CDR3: CASSYFGTDTQYF. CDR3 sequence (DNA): TGTGCCAGCAGTTACTTCGGCACAGATACGCAGTATTTT.

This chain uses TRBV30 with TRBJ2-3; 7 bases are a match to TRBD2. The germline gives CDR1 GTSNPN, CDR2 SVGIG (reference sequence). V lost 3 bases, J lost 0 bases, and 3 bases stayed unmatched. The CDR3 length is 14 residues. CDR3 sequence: CAWSGRISTDTQYF. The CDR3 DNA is TGTGCCTGGAGCGGGAGGATTAGCACAGATACGCAGTATTTT.

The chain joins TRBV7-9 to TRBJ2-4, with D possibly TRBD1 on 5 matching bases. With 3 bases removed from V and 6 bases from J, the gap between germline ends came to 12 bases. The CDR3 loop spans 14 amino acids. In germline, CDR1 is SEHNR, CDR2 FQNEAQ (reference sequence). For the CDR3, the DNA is TGTGCCAGCAGCTTCACAGGAGTGGGAAACATTCAGTACTTC. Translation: CASSFTGVGNIQYF. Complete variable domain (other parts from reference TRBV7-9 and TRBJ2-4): DTGVSQNPRHKITKRGQNVTFRCDPISEHNRLYWYRQTLGQGPEFLTYFQNEAQLEKSRLLSDRFSAERPKGSFSTLEIQRTEQGDSAMYLCASSFTGVGNIQYFGAGTRLSVL.

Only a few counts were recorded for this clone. Written as DNA, the CDR3 is TGCGCCAGCAGCCAAGGAGACAGGGATACTGGGGCCAACGTCCTGACTTTC. This encodes CASSQGDRDTGANVLTF. The chain combines TRBV4-1 with TRBJ2-6; 7 bases align to TRBD1. The trim removed 1 base at V and 2 bases at J, leaving 5 bases unmatched. Germline V lookup: CDR1 MGHRA, CDR2 YSYEKL. This CDR3 spans 17 amino acids.

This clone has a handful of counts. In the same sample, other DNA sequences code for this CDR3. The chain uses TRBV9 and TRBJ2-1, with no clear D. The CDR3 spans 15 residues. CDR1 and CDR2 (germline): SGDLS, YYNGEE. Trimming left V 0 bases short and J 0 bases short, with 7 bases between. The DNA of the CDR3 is TGTGCCAGCAGCGTAGGTCGGAGCTCCTACAATGAGCAGTTCTTC. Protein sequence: CASSVGRSSYNEQFF.

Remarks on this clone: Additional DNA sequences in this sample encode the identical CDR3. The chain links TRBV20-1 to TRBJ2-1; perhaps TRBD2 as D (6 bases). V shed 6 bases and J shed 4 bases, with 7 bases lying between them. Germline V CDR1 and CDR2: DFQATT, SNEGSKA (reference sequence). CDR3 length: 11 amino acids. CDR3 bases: TGCAGTGCAGGAGGGTACAATGAGCAGTTCTTC. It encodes CSAGGYNEQFF.

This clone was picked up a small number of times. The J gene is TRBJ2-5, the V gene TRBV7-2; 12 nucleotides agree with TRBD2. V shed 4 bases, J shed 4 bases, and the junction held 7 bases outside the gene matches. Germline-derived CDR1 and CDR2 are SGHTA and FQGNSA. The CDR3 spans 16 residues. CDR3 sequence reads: CASSSRLAGETETQYF. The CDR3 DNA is TGTGCCAGCAGCTCCCGACTAGCGGGAGAGACAGAGACCCAGTACTTC.

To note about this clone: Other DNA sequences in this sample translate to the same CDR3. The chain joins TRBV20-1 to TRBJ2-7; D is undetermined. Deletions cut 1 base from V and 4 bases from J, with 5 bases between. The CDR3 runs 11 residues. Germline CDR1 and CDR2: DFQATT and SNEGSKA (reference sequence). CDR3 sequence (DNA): TGCAGTGCTAGAGGTGCTTACGAGCAGTACTTC. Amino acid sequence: CSARGAYEQYF.

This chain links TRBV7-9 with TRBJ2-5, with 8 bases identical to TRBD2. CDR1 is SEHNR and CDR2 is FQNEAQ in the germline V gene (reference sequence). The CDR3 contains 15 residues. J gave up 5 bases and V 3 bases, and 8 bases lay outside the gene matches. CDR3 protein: CASSFGGLAYETQYF. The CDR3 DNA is TGTGCCAGCAGCTTTGGAGGACTAGCTTATGAGACCCAGTACTTC.